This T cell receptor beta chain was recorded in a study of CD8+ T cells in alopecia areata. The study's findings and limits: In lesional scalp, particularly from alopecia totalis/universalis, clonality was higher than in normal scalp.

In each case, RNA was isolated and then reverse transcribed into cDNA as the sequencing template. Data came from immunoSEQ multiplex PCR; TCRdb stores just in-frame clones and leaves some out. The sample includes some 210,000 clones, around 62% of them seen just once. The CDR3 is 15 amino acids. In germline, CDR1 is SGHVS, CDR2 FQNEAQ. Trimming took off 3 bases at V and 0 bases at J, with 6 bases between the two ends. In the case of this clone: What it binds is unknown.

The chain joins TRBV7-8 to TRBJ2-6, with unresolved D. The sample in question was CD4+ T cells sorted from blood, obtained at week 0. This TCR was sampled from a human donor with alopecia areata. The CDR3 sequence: CASSFMGSGANVLTF. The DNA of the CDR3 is TGTGCCAGCAGCTTTATGGGCTCTGGGGCCAACGTCCTGACTTTC.